This TCR beta chain was captured by sequencing in a study of PD-L1 blockade in urothelial cancer. Whole-study context: Blood was evaluated 3 weeks (second dose) and 6 weeks after therapy began. Median T cell yield per blood sample was about 150,000 cells.

V was pared by 6 bases and J by 4 bases, with 8 bases between. The CDR3 spans 12 residues. Germline assignment: CDR1 LNHDA and CDR2 SQIVND (reference sequence). Libraries were prepared by immunoSEQ multiplex PCR; TCRdb keeps only in-frame clonotypes and omits some of them. The data show tens of thousands of clones, almost 85% seen once. The gene calls are TRBV19 and TRBJ2-3, with D unresolved. The TCR comes from a man between 65 and 80 years old with urothelial cancer. The sequenced sample was PBMCs, obtained around atezolizumab (anti-PD-L1) treatment. The CDR3 spells CASSRLSDTQYF. The CDR3 coding sequence is TGTGCCAGTAGCCGACTTTCAGATACGCAGTATTTT.